What follows describes a single T cell receptor (beta chain). These data are taken from a study of blood T cell repertoires in COVID-19. Overall study context: Acute and convalescent COVID-19 specimens originated in the United States, Italy and Spain.

In the original analysis: Estimated nucleated cell counts came from reference gene primer amplification. Some clones are missing from TCRdb's copy, which holds only in-frame ones; the method was immunoSEQ multiplex PCR. That table gives V, J and clone size, and the DNA gave D and trimming. The table includes about 130,000 clones, roughly 88% detected once. Deletions cut 6 bases from V and 3 bases from J, with 15 bases between. The CDR3 sequence is 15 residues long. Per germline, CDR1 MNHEY and CDR2 SVGAGI. The rearrangement uses TRBV6-5 and TRBJ2-1, with TRBD2 as a possible D gene (6 bases). This receptor was identified in a man in his 70s with active COVID-19. Material for sequencing was peripheral blood. The CDR3 nucleotides are TGTGCCAGCAGGTCGGCGGGACTTAACTACAATGAGCAGTTCTTC. Translating it yields CASRSAGLNYNEQFF.